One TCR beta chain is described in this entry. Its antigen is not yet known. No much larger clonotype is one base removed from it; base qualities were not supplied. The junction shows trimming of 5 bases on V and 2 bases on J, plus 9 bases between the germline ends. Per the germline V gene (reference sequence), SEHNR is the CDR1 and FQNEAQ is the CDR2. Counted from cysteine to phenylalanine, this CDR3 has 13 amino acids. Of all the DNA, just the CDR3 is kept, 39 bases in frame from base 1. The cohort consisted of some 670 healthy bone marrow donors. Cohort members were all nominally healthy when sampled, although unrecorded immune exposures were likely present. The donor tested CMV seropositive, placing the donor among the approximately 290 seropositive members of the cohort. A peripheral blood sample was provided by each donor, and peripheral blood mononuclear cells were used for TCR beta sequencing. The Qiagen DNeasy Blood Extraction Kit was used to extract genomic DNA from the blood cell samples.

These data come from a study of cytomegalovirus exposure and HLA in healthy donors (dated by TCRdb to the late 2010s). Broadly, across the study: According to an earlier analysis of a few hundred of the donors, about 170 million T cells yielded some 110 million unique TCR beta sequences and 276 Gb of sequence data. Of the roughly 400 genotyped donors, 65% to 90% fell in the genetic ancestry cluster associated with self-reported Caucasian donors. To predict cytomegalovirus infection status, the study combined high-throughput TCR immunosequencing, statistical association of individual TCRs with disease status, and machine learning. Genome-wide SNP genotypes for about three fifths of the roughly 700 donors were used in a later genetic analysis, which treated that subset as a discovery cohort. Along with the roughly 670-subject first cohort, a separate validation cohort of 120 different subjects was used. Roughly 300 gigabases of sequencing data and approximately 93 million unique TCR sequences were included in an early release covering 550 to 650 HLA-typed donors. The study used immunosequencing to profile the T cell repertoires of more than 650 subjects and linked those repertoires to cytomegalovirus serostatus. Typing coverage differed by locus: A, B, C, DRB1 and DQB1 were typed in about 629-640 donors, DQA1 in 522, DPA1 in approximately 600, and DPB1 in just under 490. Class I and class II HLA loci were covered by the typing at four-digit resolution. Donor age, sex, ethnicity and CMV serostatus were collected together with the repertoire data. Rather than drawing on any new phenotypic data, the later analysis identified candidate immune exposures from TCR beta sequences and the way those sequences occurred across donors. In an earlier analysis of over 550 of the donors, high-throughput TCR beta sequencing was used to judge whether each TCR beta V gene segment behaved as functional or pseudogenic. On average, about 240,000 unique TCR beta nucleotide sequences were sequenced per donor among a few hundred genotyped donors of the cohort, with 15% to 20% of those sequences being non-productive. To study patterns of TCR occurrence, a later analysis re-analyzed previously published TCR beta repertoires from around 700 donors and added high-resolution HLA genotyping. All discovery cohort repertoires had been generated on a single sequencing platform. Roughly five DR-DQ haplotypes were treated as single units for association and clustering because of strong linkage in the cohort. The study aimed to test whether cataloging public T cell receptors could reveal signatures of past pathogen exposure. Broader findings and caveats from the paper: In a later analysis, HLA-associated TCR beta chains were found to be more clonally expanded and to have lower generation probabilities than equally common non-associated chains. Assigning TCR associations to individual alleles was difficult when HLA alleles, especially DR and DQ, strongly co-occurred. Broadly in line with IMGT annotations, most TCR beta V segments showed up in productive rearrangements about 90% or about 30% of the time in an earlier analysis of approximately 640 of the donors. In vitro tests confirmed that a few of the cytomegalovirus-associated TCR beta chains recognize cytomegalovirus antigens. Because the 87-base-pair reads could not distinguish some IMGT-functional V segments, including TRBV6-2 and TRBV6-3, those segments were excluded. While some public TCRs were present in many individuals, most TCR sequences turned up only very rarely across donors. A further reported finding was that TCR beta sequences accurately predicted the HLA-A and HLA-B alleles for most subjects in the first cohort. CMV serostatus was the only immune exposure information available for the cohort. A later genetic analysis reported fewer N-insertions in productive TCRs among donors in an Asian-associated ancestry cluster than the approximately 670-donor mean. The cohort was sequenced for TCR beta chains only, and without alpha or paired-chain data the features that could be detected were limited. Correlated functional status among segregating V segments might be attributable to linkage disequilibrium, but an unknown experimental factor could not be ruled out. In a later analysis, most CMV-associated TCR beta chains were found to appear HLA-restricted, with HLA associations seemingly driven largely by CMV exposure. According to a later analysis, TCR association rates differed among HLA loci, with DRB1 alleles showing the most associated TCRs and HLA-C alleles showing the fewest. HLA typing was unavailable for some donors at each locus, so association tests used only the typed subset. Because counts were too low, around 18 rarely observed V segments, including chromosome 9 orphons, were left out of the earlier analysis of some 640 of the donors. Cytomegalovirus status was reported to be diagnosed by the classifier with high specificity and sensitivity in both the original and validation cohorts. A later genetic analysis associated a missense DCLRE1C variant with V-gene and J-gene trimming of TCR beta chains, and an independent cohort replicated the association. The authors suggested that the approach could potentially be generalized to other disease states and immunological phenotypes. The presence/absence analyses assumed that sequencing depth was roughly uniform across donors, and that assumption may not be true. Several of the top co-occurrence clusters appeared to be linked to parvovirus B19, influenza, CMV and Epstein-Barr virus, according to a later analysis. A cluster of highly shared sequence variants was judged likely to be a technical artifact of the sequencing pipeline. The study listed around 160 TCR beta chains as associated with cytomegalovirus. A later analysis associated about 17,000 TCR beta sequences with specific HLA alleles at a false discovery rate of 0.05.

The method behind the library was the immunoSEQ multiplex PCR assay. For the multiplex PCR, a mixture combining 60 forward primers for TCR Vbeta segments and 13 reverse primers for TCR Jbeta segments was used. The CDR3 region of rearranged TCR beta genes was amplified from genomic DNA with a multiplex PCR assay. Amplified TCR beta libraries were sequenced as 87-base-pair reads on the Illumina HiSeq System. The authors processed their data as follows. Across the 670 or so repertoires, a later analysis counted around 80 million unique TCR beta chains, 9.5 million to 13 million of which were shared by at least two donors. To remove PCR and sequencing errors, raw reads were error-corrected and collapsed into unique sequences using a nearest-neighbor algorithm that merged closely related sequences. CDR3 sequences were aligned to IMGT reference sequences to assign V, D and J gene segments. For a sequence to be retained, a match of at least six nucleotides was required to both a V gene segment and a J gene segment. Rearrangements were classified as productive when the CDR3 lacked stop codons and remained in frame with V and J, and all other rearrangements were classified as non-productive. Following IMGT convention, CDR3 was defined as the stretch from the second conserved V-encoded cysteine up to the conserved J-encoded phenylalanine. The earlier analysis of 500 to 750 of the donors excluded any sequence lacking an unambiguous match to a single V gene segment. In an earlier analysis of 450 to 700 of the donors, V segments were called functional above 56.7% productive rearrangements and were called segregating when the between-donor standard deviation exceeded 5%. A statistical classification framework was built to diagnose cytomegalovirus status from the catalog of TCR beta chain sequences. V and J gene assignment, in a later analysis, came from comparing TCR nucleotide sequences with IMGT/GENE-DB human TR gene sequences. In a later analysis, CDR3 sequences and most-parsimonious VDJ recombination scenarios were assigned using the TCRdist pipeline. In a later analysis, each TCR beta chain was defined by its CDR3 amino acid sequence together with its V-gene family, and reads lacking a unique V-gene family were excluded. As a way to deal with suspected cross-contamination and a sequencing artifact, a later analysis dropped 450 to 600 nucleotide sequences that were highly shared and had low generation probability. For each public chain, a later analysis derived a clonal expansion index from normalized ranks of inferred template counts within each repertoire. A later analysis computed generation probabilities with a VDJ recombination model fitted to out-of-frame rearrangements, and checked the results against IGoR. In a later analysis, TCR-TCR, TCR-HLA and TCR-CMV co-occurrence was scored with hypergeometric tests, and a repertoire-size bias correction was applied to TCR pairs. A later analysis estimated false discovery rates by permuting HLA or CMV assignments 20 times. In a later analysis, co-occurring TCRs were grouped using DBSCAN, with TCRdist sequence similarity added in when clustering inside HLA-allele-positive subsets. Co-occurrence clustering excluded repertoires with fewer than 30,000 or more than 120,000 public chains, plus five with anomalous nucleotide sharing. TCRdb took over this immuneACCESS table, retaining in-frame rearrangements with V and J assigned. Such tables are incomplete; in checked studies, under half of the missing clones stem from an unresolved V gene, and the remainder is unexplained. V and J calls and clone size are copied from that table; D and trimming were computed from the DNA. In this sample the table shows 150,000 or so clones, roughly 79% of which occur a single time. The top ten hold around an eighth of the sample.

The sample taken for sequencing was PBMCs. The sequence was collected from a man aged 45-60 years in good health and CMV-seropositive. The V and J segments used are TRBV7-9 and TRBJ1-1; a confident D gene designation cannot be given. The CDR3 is CASSPPRNTEAFF. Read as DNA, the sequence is TGTGCCAGCAGCCCGCCGAGAAACACTGAAGCTTTCTTT. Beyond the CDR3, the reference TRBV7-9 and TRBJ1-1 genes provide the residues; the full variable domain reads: DTGVSQNPRHKITKRGQNVTFRCDPISEHNRLYWYRQTLGQGPEFLTYFQNEAQLEKSRLLSDRFSAERPKGSFSTLEIQRTEQGDSAMYLCASSPPRNTEAFFGQGTRLTVV.